The 3 T cell receptor beta chains below were found in one sample sequenced in a study of molecular identifiers for immune sequencing clone quantification. TCRdb analysed the PCR reads with MiXCR anew, one entry per CDR3 protein. The sample records more than 450,000 distinct CDR3 sequences, 25% being singletons. Sequencing used naive CD8+ T cells from blood, with Jurkat cell RNA spiked in. Subset: FACS-sorted CD8+CD4-CCR7+CD45RA+ naive T cells. These receptor sequences come from a human donor in good health. Some libraries in this study had Jurkat cell RNA spiked in.

This clonotype was detected many times. J is TRBJ1-6 and V is TRBV6-5; tentative D call: TRBD1 (6 bases). Per the germline V gene, CDR1 is MNHEY and CDR2 is SVGAGI. The CDR3 covers 16 residues. V lost 0 bases, J lost 0 bases, and 6 bases lay in between. The CDR3 loop is CASSYSDSSYNSPLHF. CDR3 coding DNA: TGTGCCAGCAGTTACTCGGACAGCTCCTATAATTCACCCCTCCACTTT.

The chain couples TRBV2 to TRBJ1-1; D gene uncertain. This CDR3 comprises 12 residues. V was pared by 9 bases and J by 1 base, with 9 bases between. Germline V gene data show CDR1 as SNHLY and CDR2 as FYNNEI. The CDR3 spells CAREQANTEAFF. Written as DNA, the CDR3 is TGTGCCAGGGAACAAGCGAACACTGAAGCTTTCTTT.

This clonotype appeared a single time. V gene TRBV27 combines with J gene TRBJ2-7, with TRBD1 identical over 9 bases. The CDR3 totals 16 residues. Germline assignment: CDR1 MNHEY and CDR2 SMNVEV (reference sequence). V shed 6 bases, J shed 2 bases, and the junction held 11 bases outside the gene matches. CDR3 protein: CASSPSRRDRAYEQYF. DNA for the CDR3: TGTGCCAGCAGCCCATCGCGACGGGACAGGGCCTACGAGCAGTACTTC.